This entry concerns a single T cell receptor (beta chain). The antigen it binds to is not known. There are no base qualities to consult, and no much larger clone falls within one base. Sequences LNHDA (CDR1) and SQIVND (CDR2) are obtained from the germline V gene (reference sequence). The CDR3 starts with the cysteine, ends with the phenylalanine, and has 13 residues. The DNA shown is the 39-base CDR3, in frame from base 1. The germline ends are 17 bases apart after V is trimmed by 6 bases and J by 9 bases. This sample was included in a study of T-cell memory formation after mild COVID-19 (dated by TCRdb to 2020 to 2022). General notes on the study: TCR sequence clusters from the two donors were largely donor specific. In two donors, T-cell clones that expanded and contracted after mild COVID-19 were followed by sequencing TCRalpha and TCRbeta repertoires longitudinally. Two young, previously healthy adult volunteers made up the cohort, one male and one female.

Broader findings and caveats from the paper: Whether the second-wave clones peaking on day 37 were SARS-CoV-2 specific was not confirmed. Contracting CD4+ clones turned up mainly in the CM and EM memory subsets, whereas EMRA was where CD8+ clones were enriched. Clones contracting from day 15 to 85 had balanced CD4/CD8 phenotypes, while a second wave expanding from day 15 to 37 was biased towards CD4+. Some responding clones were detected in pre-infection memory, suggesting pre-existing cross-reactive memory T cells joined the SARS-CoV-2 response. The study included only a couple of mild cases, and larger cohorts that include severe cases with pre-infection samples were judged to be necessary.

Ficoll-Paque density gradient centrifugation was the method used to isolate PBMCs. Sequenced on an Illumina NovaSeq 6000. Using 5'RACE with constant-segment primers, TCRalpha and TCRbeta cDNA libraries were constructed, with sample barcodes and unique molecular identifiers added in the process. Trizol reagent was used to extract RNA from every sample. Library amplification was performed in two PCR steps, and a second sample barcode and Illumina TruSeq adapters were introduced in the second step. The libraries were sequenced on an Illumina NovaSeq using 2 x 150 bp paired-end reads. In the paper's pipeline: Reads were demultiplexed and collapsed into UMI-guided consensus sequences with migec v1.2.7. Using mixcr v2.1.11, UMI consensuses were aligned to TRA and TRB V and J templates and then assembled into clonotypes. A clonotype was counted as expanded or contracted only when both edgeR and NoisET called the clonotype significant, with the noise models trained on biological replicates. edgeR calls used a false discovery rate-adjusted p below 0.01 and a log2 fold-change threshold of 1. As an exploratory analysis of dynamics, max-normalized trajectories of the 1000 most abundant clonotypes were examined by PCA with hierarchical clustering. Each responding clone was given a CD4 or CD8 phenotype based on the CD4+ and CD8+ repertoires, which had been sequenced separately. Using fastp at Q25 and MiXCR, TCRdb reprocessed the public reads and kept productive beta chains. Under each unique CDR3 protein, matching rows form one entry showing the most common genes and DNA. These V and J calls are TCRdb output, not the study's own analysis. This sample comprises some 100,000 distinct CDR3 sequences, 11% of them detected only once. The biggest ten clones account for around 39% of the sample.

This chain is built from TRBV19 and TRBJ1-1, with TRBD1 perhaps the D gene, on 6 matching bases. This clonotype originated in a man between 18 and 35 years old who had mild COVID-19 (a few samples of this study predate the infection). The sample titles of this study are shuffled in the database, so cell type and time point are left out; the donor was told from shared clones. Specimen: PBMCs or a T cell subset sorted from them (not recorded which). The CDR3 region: CASSNRPGAQAFF. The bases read TGTGCCAGTAGCAATAGGCCAGGGGCTCAAGCTTTCTTT.